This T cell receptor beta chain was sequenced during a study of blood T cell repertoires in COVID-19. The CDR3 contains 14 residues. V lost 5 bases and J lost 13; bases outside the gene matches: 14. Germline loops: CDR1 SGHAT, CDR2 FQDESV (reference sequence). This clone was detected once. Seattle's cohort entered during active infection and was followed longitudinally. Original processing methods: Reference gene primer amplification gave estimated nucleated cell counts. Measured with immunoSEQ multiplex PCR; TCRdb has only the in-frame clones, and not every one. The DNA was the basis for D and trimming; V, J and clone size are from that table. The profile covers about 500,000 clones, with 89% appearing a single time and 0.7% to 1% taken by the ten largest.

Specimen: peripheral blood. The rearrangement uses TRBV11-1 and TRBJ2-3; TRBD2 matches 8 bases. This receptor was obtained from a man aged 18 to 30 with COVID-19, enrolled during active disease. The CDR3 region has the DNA TGTGCCAGCAGCCGTGTACGGGGGAGCGGGAGCAAGTATTTT. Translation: CASSRVRGSGSKYF.